The clone carrying this T cell receptor (beta chain) appeared a single time. Its matching antigen is unknown. The CDR3 contains 16 residues. CDR1 and CDR2 (germline): LNHDA, SQIVND (reference sequence). The V end lost 9 bases, the J end lost 3 bases, and 23 bases lay between the germline ends. This sample is drawn from a study of CD4+ T cells in melanoma. Study-wide results and caveats: Reportedly, melanoma neoantigen-specific CD4+ T cells showed varied differentiation states. CD8+ T cell, macrophage and B cell function reportedly correlated with neoantigen-specific CD4+ T cells.

Repertoires were generated with immunoSEQ multiplex PCR, while TCRdb's copy carries only in-frame clones and drops some. The sample carries 15,000 to 20,000 clones, more than 65% recorded once. The chain links TRBV19 to TRBJ1-2; a possible D gene is TRBD1 (5 bases). This clonotype was sampled from a human donor with melanoma. The sample consisted of cells from a culture (not recorded whether cultured in vitro). In DNA, the CDR3 is TGTGCCAGCCGCCCCGCGGGGCAGGGAGGTTACTATGGCTACACCTTC. Translation: CASRPAGQGGYYGYTF.